This passage covers 7 T cell receptor beta chains from one sample sequenced in a study of blood T cell repertoires in COVID-19. TCRdb's copy holds only in-frame clones and misses some; the assay was immunoSEQ multiplex PCR. The top ten hold 19% of the sample, which has about 120,000 clones, about 89% seen once. Source material: peripheral blood. The receptor source for this set is a human donor with acute or convalescent COVID-19. The donor label of this sample is uncertain.

With regard to this clone: The sample carries other DNA sequences with the same CDR3. The J gene is TRBJ2-5, the V gene TRBV4-1; D may be TRBD2 (5 bases). CDR1 is MGHRA, CDR2 YSYEKL, per germline. The CDR3 totals 13 residues. V dropped 4 bases and J dropped 2 bases, with 8 bases sitting between them. This CDR3 reads CASSRREQETQYF. The CDR3 DNA sequence: TGCGCCAGCAGCCGCCGGGAACAAGAGACCCAGTACTTC.

This clone was recorded once. This rearrangement joins TRBV11-2 to TRBJ2-3; 7 nucleotides align to TRBD1. The germline V gene encodes CDR1 SGHAT and CDR2 FQNNGV. V shed 1 base, J shed 4 bases, and the junction held 5 bases outside the gene matches. The CDR3 runs 15 residues. The CDR3 coding sequence is TGTGCCAGCAGCTTAGCTCCAGGGGGTTCAGATACGCAGTATTTT. It yields the protein CASSLAPGGSDTQYF.

The chain uses TRBV11-3 and TRBJ2-3; D is unclear. Germline-derived CDR1 and CDR2 are SGHNT and YENEEA. V lost 0 bases and J 3 bases, leaving 7 bases between the germline ends. The CDR3 runs 14 residues. CDR3 loop: CASSLDPGTDTQYF. The CDR3 DNA sequence: TGTGCCAGCAGCTTAGATCCAGGTACAGATACGCAGTATTTT.

The chain is built from TRBV6-5 and TRBJ1-1; D ambiguous. The V gene's germline CDR1 is MNHEY and CDR2 SVGAGI. V gave up 4 bases and J gave up 2 bases, with 17 bases separating them. The CDR3 sequence is 16 residues long. CDR3 sequence (DNA): TGTGCCAGCAGTTCGAGTCCGCGAGGTCGTAACACTGAAGCTTTCTTT. Translated: CASSSSPRGRNTEAFF.

The chain links TRBV6-5 to TRBJ1-1, with 7 bases matching TRBD1. The V gene's germline CDR1 is MNHEY and CDR2 SVGAGI. V gave up 6 bases and J gave up 8 bases; unmatched junction bases: 15. This CDR3 spans 15 amino acids. The CDR3 protein is CASSPATNRGREAFF. As DNA, the CDR3 is TGTGCCAGCAGCCCGGCAACCAACAGGGGTCGAGAAGCTTTCTTT.

This rearrangement joins TRBV15 to TRBJ1-5; D is uncertain. Germline CDR1 reads LNHNV; CDR2 reads YYDKDF (reference sequence). The length of the CDR3 is 17 residues. V was trimmed by 0 bases and J by 0 bases, leaving 12 bases between them. CDR3: CATSRDYLRYSNQPQHF. In DNA form, the CDR3 reads TGTGCCACCAGCAGAGATTATTTGCGCTATAGCAATCAGCCCCAGCATTTT. Full variable domain (missing parts from reference TRBV15 and TRBJ1-5): DAMVIQNPRYQVTQFGKPVTLSCSQTLNHNVMYWYQQKSSQAPKLLFHYYDKDFNNEADTPDNFQSRRPNTSFCFLDIRSPGLGDTAMYLCATSRDYLRYSNQPQHFGDGTRLSIL.

The chain couples TRBV7-8 to TRBJ2-3; 10 bases map to TRBD2. CDR3 length: 17 residues. Germline assignment: CDR1 SGHVS and CDR2 FQNEAQ. After removal of 2 bases from V and 3 bases from J, the junction contained 8 bases not matched to a gene. The CDR3, as DNA: TGTGCCAGCAGCTTACCCAGCGGGAGGGCCAGAACAGATACGCAGTATTTT. Its translation is CASSLPSGRARTDTQYF.